The 12 T cell receptor beta chains in this list originate from one sample, sequenced in a study of T cell clonotyping in hematopoietic cell transplantation. TCRdb keeps only in-frame clones here, not all; method: immunoSEQ multiplex PCR. The profile shows over 5,000 clones, 87% of them singletons. The material sequenced was peripheral blood mononuclear cells, taken 100 days after allogeneic stem cell transplant. The receptors derive from a female patient aged 40 to 55 who had an allogeneic stem cell transplant from a related donor, so the T cells may come from the graft donor. Some clones in this sample may be carry-over from other donors' samples.

This clone has a single count. The V gene is TRBV19, the J gene TRBJ2-7; a possible D gene is TRBD1 (5 bases). Germline lookup yields CDR1 LNHDA and CDR2 SQIVND (reference sequence). The CDR3 runs to 15 residues. Deletions cut 5 bases from V and 0 bases from J, with 14 bases between. The CDR3 nucleotides are TGTGCCAGTAGTCCCGGGCAGGGCCACTCCTACGAGCAGTACTTC. Translation: CASSPGQGHSYEQYF.

The J gene is TRBJ2-5, the V gene TRBV5-4; TRBD2 matches at 15 bases. The CDR3 covers 17 residues. Unmatched junction bases numbered 7, after V lost 4 bases and J lost 3 bases. From germline, CDR1 is SGHNT and CDR2 YYREEE (reference sequence). For the CDR3, the DNA is TGTGCCAGCAGCCCCGGACTAGCGGGAGGGCCGGAAGAGACCCAGTACTTC. Translated, it gives CASSPGLAGGPEETQYF.

This chain connects TRBV15 to TRBJ2-5, with no clear D. Looked up from germline, CDR1 is LNHNV and CDR2 is YYDKDF (reference sequence). V dropped 4 bases and J dropped 4 bases, with 7 bases sitting between them. There are 12 residues in the CDR3. The CDR3 nucleotides are TGTGCCACCAGCAATCGTGGAGAGACCCAGTACTTC. It codes for CATSNRGETQYF.

This clone was detected only a few times. The rearrangement joins TRBV6-1 to TRBJ2-5; possible D gene TRBD2, 5 bases. The germline CDR1 and CDR2 sequences are MNHNS and SASEGT. V was clipped by 2 bases and J by 4 bases, with 17 bases between them. This CDR3 contains 16 residues. The CDR3 loop is CASSELVGAGGETQYF. CDR3 coding DNA: TGTGCCAGCAGTGAACTCGTGGGAGCCGGAGGAGAGACCCAGTACTTC.

This chain joins TRBV9 and TRBJ2-1, with 8 bases that match TRBD2. The CDR3 is 14 residues long. Germline V CDR1 and CDR2: SGDLS, YYNGEE. V shed 2 bases, J shed 3 bases, and the junction held 1 base outside the gene matches. The CDR3 bases are TGTGCCAGCAGCGTTAGCGGGAACTACAATGAGCAGTTCTTC. Translating it yields CASSVSGNYNEQFF. The whole variable domain, remainder taken from reference TRBV9 and TRBJ2-1, is DSGVTQTPKHLITATGQRVTLRCSPRSGDLSVYWYQQSLDQGLQFLIQYYNGEERAKGNILERFSAQQFPDLHSELNLSSLELGDSALYFCASSVSGNYNEQFFGPGTRLTVL.

V is TRBV7-8 and J is TRBJ2-5; 9 nucleotides match TRBD2. Germline V gene data show CDR1 as SGHVS and CDR2 as FQNEAQ. J was trimmed by 5 bases and V by 5 bases; bases with no gene match: 3. The CDR3 is 13 amino acids. CDR3: CASSLSGGETQYF. The CDR3 nucleotides read TGTGCCAGCAGCCTTAGCGGGGGCGAGACCCAGTACTTC. Variable domain in full (rest from reference TRBV7-8 and TRBJ2-5): GAGVSQSPRYKVAKRGQDVALRCDPISGHVSLFWYQQALGQGPEFLTYFQNEAQLDKSGLPSDRFFAERPEGSVSTLKIQRTQQEDSAVYLCASSLSGGETQYFGPGTRLLVL.

V is TRBV27 and J is TRBJ2-7; TRBD1 matches at 8 bases. The CDR3 spans 15 residues. Trimming at V came to 3 bases and at J to 0 bases, leaving 4 bases not matched to a gene. Germline V gives CDR1 MNHEY, CDR2 SMNVEV (reference sequence). CDR3 region: CASSFDRGFSYEQYF. CDR3 coding DNA: TGTGCCAGCAGTTTCGACAGGGGATTCTCCTACGAGCAGTACTTC.

The rearrangement links TRBV14 to TRBJ2-3; TRBD1 aligns across 9 bases. The CDR3 sequence is 13 residues long. J was trimmed by 10 bases and V by 3 bases; bases with no gene match: 5. Germline lookup yields CDR1 SGHDN and CDR2 FVKESK. CDR3 sequence (DNA): TGTGCCAGCAGCCAGGGACAGGGTCGAGCGCAGTATTTT. This gives the protein CASSQGQGRAQYF.

The genes are TRBV2 and TRBJ2-7; D uncertain. With 5 bases removed from V and 3 bases from J, the gap between germline ends came to 5 bases. Germline V gene sequence: CDR1 SNHLY, CDR2 FYNNEI. The CDR3 sequence is 11 residues long. CDR3 in amino acids: CASSTLYEQYF. CDR3 in DNA: TGTGCCAGCAGTACCCTCTACGAGCAGTACTTC. Full variable domain (remainder filled in from reference TRBV2 and TRBJ2-7): EPEVTQTPSHQVTQMGQEVILRCVPISNHLYFYWYRQILGQKVEFLVSFYNNEISEKSEIFDDQFSVERPDGSNFTLKIRSTKLEDSAMYFCASSTLYEQYFGPGTRLTVT.

The chain has TRBV7-9 and TRBJ1-2, with 9 bases aligning to TRBD1. CDR1 and CDR2 from the germline V gene are SEHNR and FQNEAQ (reference sequence). V lost 5 bases and J lost 9; bases outside the gene matches: 7. The CDR3 consists of 13 residues. The CDR3 DNA is TGTGCCAGCAGCGCGGACAGGGGATTTCGCTACACCTTC. It encodes CASSADRGFRYTF.

This clone showed up just once. This sequence joins TRBV5-1 and TRBJ2-7; 8 nucleotides match TRBD2. Germline CDR1 and CDR2: SGHRS and YFSETQ. This CDR3 spans 14 amino acids. The junction had 4 bases not matched to a gene; V was cut back by 0 bases and J by 5 bases. CDR3 loop: CASSLAAGVHEQYF. CDR3 nucleotides: TGCGCCAGCAGCTTGGCAGCGGGAGTTCACGAGCAGTACTTC.

V gene TRBV7-8 combines with J gene TRBJ1-2, with D tentatively TRBD1 (5 bases). V lost 0 bases and J 8 bases, leaving 22 bases between the germline ends. The length of the CDR3 is 17 residues. In germline, CDR1 is SGHVS, CDR2 FQNEAQ. The CDR3 here is CASSLAGTSLLNKGYTF. The CDR3 DNA follows: TGTGCCAGCAGCTTAGCGGGGACGTCTCTACTCAATAAGGGCTACACCTTC.